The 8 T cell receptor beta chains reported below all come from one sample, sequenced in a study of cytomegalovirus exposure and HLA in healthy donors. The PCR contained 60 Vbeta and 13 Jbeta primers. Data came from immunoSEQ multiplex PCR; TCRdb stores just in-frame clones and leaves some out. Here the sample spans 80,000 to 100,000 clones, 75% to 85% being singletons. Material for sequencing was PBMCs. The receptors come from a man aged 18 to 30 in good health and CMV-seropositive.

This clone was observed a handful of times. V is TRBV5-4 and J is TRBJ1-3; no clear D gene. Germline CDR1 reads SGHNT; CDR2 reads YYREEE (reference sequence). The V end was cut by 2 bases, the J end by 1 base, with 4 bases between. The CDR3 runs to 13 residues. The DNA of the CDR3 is TGTGCCAGCAGCTTCGGGTCTGGAAACACCATATATTTT. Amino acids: CASSFGSGNTIYF.

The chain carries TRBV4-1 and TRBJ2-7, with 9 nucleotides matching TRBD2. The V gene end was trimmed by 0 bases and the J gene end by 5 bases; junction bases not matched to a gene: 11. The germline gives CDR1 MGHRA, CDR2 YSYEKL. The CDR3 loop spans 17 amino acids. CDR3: CASSQEQASGTFDEQYF. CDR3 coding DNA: TGCGCCAGCAGCCAAGAGCAGGCTAGCGGGACTTTCGACGAGCAGTACTTC.

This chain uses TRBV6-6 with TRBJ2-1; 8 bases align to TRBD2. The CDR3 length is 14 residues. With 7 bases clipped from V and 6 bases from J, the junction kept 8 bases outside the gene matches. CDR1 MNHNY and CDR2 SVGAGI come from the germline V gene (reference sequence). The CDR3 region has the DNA TGTGCCAGCATCGGGGGGGGCCTGATCAATGAGCAGTTCTTC. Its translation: CASIGGGLINEQFF.

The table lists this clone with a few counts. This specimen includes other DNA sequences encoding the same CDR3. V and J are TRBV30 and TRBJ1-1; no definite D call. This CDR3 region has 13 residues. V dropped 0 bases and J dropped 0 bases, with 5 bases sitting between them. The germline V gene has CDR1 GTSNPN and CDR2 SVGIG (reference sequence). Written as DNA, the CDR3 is TGTGCCTGGAGTGTTGAGATGAACACTGAAGCTTTCTTT. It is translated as CAWSVEMNTEAFF.

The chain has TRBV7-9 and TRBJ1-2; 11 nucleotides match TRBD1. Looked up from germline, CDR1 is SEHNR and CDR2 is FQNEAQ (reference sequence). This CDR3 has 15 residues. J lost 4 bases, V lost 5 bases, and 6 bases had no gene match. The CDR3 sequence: CASSVGQGAGYGYTF. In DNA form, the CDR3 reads TGTGCCAGCAGCGTAGGACAGGGGGCTGGCTATGGCTACACCTTC.

The CDR3 spells CASSSVTGLGNTIYF. Written as DNA, the CDR3 is TGTGCCAGCAGCTCAGTTACAGGGTTGGGAAACACCATATATTTT. The rearrangement uses TRBV7-9 and TRBJ1-3, with TRBD1 as a possible D gene (6 bases). There are 15 residues in the CDR3. With 4 bases removed from V and 4 bases from J, the gap between germline ends came to 14 bases. In germline, CDR1 is SEHNR, CDR2 FQNEAQ (reference sequence).

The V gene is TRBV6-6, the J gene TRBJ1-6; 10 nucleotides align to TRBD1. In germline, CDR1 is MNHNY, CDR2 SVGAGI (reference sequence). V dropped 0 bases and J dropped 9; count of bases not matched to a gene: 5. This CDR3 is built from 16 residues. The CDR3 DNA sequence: TGTGCCAGCAGTTACTCGAGGACAGGGGGTCTTTCACCCCTCCACTTT. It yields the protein CASSYSRTGGLSPLHF.

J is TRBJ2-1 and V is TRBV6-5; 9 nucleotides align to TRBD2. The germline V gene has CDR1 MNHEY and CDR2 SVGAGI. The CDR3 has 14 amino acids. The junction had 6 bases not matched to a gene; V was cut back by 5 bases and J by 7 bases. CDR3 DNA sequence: TGTGCCAGCAGTCCGGGACTAGCTGCGAATGAGCAGTTCTTC. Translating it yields CASSPGLAANEQFF.